This is a list of T cell receptor beta chains from one sample in a study of CD8 T cells in Susac syndrome. TCRdb reprocessed the immunoSEQ multiplex PCR reads with MiXCR, giving one entry per CDR3 protein. The data contain about 85,000 distinct CDR3 sequences, just under 95% of them singletons. The sequenced sample was CD8+ T cells from PBMCs. These receptors all stem from a human donor in good health. Each CDR3 is given with its conserved first and last residue. The D gene is left open where the match is weak. Expanded clones get a size class; other rows say once, few or many, or leave the size out.

v_gene,j_gene,abundance,d_gene,CDR3aa,CDR3nt
TRBV5-4,TRBJ2-7,.,.,CASKQGNGEQYF,TGTGCCAGCAAGCAGGGGAACGGCGAGCAGTACTTC
TRBV24-1,TRBJ2-1,once,.,CATSDFRRSSYNEQFF,TGTGCCACCAGTGATTTCCGGAGAAGCTCCTACAATGAGCAGTTCTTC
TRBV4-3,TRBJ2-1,.,TRBD1,CASSQVLQGAYNEQFF,TGCGCCAGCAGCCAAGTTTTACAGGGGGCCTACAATGAGCAGTTCTTC
TRBV29-1,TRBJ1-1,.,.,CSVVVDTEAFF,TGCAGCGTTGTTGTTGACACTGAAGCTTTCTTT
TRBV27,TRBJ2-1,once,.,CASSLVAGGPNEQFF,TGTGCCAGCAGTTTGGTCGCCGGCGGGCCCAATGAGCAGTTCTTC
TRBV5-4,TRBJ2-7,.,.,CASSLVTGPPYEQYF,TGTGCCAGCAGCTTGGTAACAGGACCCCCCTACGAGCAGTACTTC
TRBV6-2/TRBV6-3,TRBJ1-1,.,.,CASRPRGANTEAFF,TGTGCCAGCAGACCCCGGGGGGCGAACACTGAAGCTTTCTTT
TRBV27,TRBJ1-1,.,.,CASSLPGQEAFF,TGTGCCAGCAGTTTACCAGGGCAGGAGGCTTTCTTT
TRBV19,TRBJ1-1,.,.,CASSPGALGAEAFF,TGTGCCAGTAGCCCGGGTGCGCTCGGGGCTGAAGCTTTCTTT
TRBV2,TRBJ2-3,.,TRBD1,CASSGTGTEFADTQYF,TGTGCCAGCAGCGGTACCGGGACAGAATTCGCAGATACGCAGTATTTT
TRBV4-1,TRBJ1-1,.,TRBD1,CASSQASRGMNTEAFF,TGCGCCAGCAGCCAAGCCTCCAGGGGGATGAACACTGAAGCTTTCTTT
TRBV4-3,TRBJ2-3,once,TRBD1,CASSQEGDRDQYF,TGCGCCAGCAGCCAAGAAGGGGACAGGGACCAGTATTTT
TRBV24-1,TRBJ1-1,.,TRBD1,CATSAQGVNTEAFF,TGTGCCACCAGTGCCCAGGGGGTGAACACTGAAGCTTTCTTT
TRBV12-5,TRBJ2-7,.,.,CASGPLMGEQYF,TGTGCTAGTGGTCCACTGATGGGCGAGCAGTACTTC
TRBV29-1,TRBJ2-1,.,TRBD2,CSVPDLAGLNEQFF,TGCAGCGTTCCCGACCTAGCGGGGCTCAATGAGCAGTTCTTC
TRBV5-4,TRBJ2-1,.,TRBD2,CASSLPGLAVPYNEQFF,TGTGCCAGCAGCTTGCCGGGACTAGCGGTACCTTACAATGAGCAGTTCTTC
TRBV11-1,TRBJ2-3,.,TRBD2,CASSPGYRREGRGDTQYF,TGTGCCAGCAGCCCCGGATATCGGCGGGAGGGCCGAGGAGATACGCAGTATTTT
TRBV7-9,TRBJ2-7,.,.,CASSFVLDPYEQYF,TGTGCCAGCAGCTTCGTACTAGACCCCTACGAGCAGTACTTC
TRBV29-1,TRBJ2-2,.,.,CSVGRVATGELFF,TGCAGCGTTGGCAGGGTGGCGACCGGGGAGCTGTTTTTT
TRBV29-1,TRBJ2-7,.,.,CSVEDLQGYLYEQYF,TGCAGCGTTGAAGATTTGCAGGGATACCTCTACGAGCAGTACTTC
TRBV29-1,TRBJ2-5,.,.,CSVTERVLETQYF,TGCAGCGTTACAGAGCGGGTACTAGAGACCCAGTACTTC
TRBV24-1,TRBJ2-2,.,TRBD2,CATSDPSPRSGGNTGELFF,TGTGCCACCAGTGATCCGTCCCCAAGGAGCGGGGGGAACACCGGGGAGCTGTTTTTT
TRBV20-1,TRBJ1-5,.,.,CSAVDGNSNQPQHF,TGCAGTGCTGTGGACGGGAATAGCAATCAGCCCCAGCATTTT
TRBV6-4,TRBJ2-1,.,.,CASSEQGAESSYNEQFF,TGTGCCAGCAGTGAGCAAGGAGCGGAGAGCTCCTACAATGAGCAGTTCTTC
TRBV10-3,TRBJ2-1,.,.,CAISSDREQFF,TGTGCCATCAGTTCAGACAGGGAGCAGTTCTTC
TRBV12-3/TRBV12-4,TRBJ1-1,.,TRBD1,CASSPPTGTYVNGDPEAFF,TGTGCCAGCAGTCCCCCGACAGGGACGTACGTTAATGGAGACCCTGAAGCTTTCTTT
TRBV19,TRBJ1-1,.,.,CASSFPGQEAFF,TGTGCCAGTAGTTTCCCGGGACAAGAAGCTTTCTTT
TRBV6-5,TRBJ2-5,.,TRBD1,CASSSQGARQETQYF,TGTGCCAGCAGCTCCCAGGGGGCGCGCCAAGAGACCCAGTACTTC
TRBV11-2,TRBJ1-2,.,.,CASSSEGAHHYGYTF,TGTGCCAGCAGCTCCGAAGGTGCACATCACTATGGCTACACCTTC
TRBV4-2,TRBJ2-3,.,.,CASSQGASKDTQYF,TGTGCCAGCAGCCAAGGAGCTAGCAAAGATACGCAGTATTTT
TRBV13,TRBJ1-2,.,TRBD1,CASSLGTGTAVGYTF,TGTGCCAGCAGCTTAGGTACCGGGACAGCGGTGGGCTACACCTTC
TRBV10-3,TRBJ2-1,.,TRBD2,CAISESGLAGGNEQFF,TGTGCCATCAGTGAGTCGGGACTAGCGGGAGGTAATGAGCAGTTCTTC
TRBV29-1,TRBJ1-1,.,.,CSVPKADTEAFF,TGCAGCGTTCCTAAGGCGGACACTGAAGCTTTCTTT
TRBV4-3,TRBJ2-6,.,TRBD1,CASSQGTTGAYSGANVLTF,TGCGCCAGCAGCCAAGGGACGACAGGGGCGTACTCTGGGGCCAACGTCCTGACTTTC
TRBV4-3,TRBJ1-4,once,.,CASSQGPRGSGFGKLFF,TGCGCCAGCAGCCAAGGCCCACGCGGCAGCGGGTTCGGGAAACTGTTTTTT
TRBV12-5,TRBJ2-1,.,.,CASADRRYNEQFF,TGTGCTAGTGCCGACAGAAGATACAATGAGCAGTTCTTC
TRBV27,TRBJ1-5,once,.,CASRDAGPNQPQHF,TGTGCCAGCAGGGATGCGGGACCAAATCAGCCCCAGCATTTT
TRBV15,TRBJ2-3,.,TRBD2,CATSRGTSGKEYTQYF,TGTGCCACCAGCAGAGGGACTAGCGGGAAGGAGTATACGCAGTATTTT
TRBV29-1,TRBJ1-2,.,TRBD1,CSVEDRTGGGGYTF,TGCAGCGTTGAAGATCGGACAGGGGGCGGTGGCTACACCTTC
TRBV29-1,TRBJ1-2,once,.,CSVAGTAYGYTF,TGCAGCGTCGCGGGGACGGCCTATGGCTACACCTTC
TRBV28,TRBJ1-5,.,.,CASSLGLTVGGNQPQHF,TGTGCCAGCAGTTTAGGACTGACAGTTGGGGGCAATCAGCCCCAGCATTTT
TRBV27,TRBJ2-7,.,.,CASSSIEAPYEQYF,TGTGCCAGCAGCTCCATAGAGGCGCCCTACGAGCAGTACTTC
TRBV3-1,TRBJ2-5,.,.,CASRRAWGRRQETQYF,TGTGCCAGCAGGAGAGCTTGGGGCAGACGGCAAGAGACCCAGTACTTC
TRBV7-8,TRBJ2-6,.,TRBD1,CASDILPGTGGTGANVLTF,TGTGCCAGCGATATTCTACCCGGGACAGGGGGGACTGGGGCCAACGTCCTGACTTTC
TRBV12-3/TRBV12-4,TRBJ2-7,.,.,CANPPNSYEQYF,TGTGCCAATCCCCCGAACTCCTACGAGCAGTACTTC
TRBV11-2,TRBJ1-5,.,.,CASSLGGVGQPQHF,TGTGCCAGCAGCTTAGGGGGGGTAGGGCAGCCCCAGCATTTT
TRBV4-1,TRBJ2-7,.,.,CASSSSLGQKSYEQYF,TGCGCCAGCAGCTCGAGCCTAGGGCAGAAATCCTACGAGCAGTACTTC
TRBV27,TRBJ1-2,once,.,CASSLSKGDGYTF,TGTGCCAGCAGTTTATCGAAAGGGGATGGCTACACCTTC
TRBV4-1,TRBJ2-1,few,.,CASSQGLYNEQFF,TGCGCCAGCAGCCAAGGACTCTACAATGAGCAGTTCTTC
TRBV7-9,TRBJ1-2,.,TRBD1,CASRDSHTYGYTF,TGTGCCAGCCGGGACAGTCATACCTATGGCTACACCTTC
TRBV11-2,TRBJ1-2,.,.,CASSPEFYGYTF,TGTGCCAGCAGCCCTGAGTTCTATGGCTACACCTTC
TRBV7-2,TRBJ2-2,.,TRBD2,CASSLVAGGYTGELFF,TGTGCCAGCAGCTTAGTAGCGGGAGGGTACACCGGGGAGCTGTTTTTT
TRBV6-5,TRBJ2-7,.,TRBD1,CASSSPRDRDYEQYF,TGTGCCAGCAGTTCCCCCCGGGACAGAGACTACGAGCAGTACTTC
TRBV12-3/TRBV12-4,TRBJ1-1,once,.,CASSPTPGRLNTEAFF,TGTGCCAGCAGTCCCACTCCTGGACGGCTGAACACTGAAGCTTTCTTT
TRBV19,TRBJ2-1,.,.,CASSIGGGDSSAEQFF,TGTGCCAGTAGTATAGGGGGAGGGGACAGCTCCGCCGAGCAGTTCTTC